A selection of T cell receptor beta chains follows, all from one sample in a study of blood T cell repertoires in COVID-19. TCRdb keeps only in-frame clones here, not all; method: immunoSEQ multiplex PCR. The sample lists fewer than 40,000 clones, 90% occurring once. The sample taken for sequencing was peripheral blood. The receptors were gathered from a man in his fifties or sixties with active COVID-19. The CDR3 runs from the conserved cysteine through the conserved F or W. D genes are given only for firm matches. A clone size is listed for some rows: how often the clone was seen (once, few, many), or a class if it is expanded.

TRBJ2-1	-	TRBD2	TRBV5-1	CASGLGMEQFF	TGCGCCAGCGGACTAGGAATGGAGCAGTTCTTC
TRBJ1-1	-	TRBD1	TRBV6-2/TRBV6-3	CASSYTGQGEAFF	TGTGCCAGCAGTTACACGGGACAGGGTGAAGCTTTCTTT
TRBJ2-2	-	TRBD2	TRBV6-4	CASSDVAGTGELFF	TGTGCCAGCAGTGACGTAGCGGGGACCGGGGAGCTGTTTTTT
TRBJ1-4	few	TRBD1	TRBV18	CASSPPLQGAYNEKLFF	TGTGCCAGCTCACCACCTTTGCAGGGGGCCTATAATGAAAAACTGTTTTTT
TRBJ2-5	-	-	TRBV21-1	CASSKVGQQETQYF	TGTGCCAGCAGCAAAGTTGGACAACAAGAGACCCAGTACTTC
TRBJ2-2	-	-	TRBV7-3	CASSPDLGGELFF	TGTGCCAGCAGCCCGGACTTAGGCGGGGAGCTGTTTTTT
TRBJ2-7	once	TRBD1	TRBV5-1	CASSSTGGSYEQYF	TGCGCCAGCAGCTCCACAGGGGGTTCCTACGAGCAGTACTTC
TRBJ1-6	few	TRBD1	TRBV12-5	CASGLWDRGSPLHF	TGTGCTAGTGGTTTGTGGGACAGGGGTTCACCCCTCCACTTT
TRBJ2-1	-	TRBD2	TRBV13	CASSLGTSGGSKFF	TGTGCCAGCAGCTTGGGGACTAGCGGGGGTTCGAAATTCTTC
TRBJ1-5	-	-	TRBV5-8	CASSPIYHPVLQGRNQPQHF	TGTGCCAGCAGCCCAATATACCACCCAGTCCTGCAGGGAAGGAATCAGCCCCAGCATTTT
TRBJ2-7	once	TRBD1	TRBV7-3	CASSLALTSDRVSLCEQYF	TGTGCCAGCAGCTTAGCCCTAACATCGGACAGGGTTTCCCTTTGCGAGCAGTACTTC
TRBJ2-7	-	TRBD2	TRBV19	CASSIPGGYEQYF	TGTGCCAGTAGTATCCCGGGGGGCTACGAGCAGTACTTC
TRBJ2-7	-	TRBD2	TRBV9	CASSLGTSGIGEQYF	TGTGCCAGCTCCTTAGGGACTAGCGGGATCGGCGAGCAGTACTTC
TRBJ2-7	-	TRBD2	TRBV7-9	CASSFTGGEDEQYF	TGTGCCAGCAGCTTCACGGGAGGGGAGGACGAGCAGTACTTC
TRBJ2-5	-	TRBD2	TRBV6-1	CASSEARGSVSKTQYF	TGTGCCAGCAGTGAAGCGCGGGGGTCCGTATCGAAGACCCAGTACTTC
TRBJ1-1	-	TRBD1	TRBV19	CASSMGQPWNTEAFF	TGTGCCAGTAGTATGGGACAGCCCTGGAACACTGAAGCTTTCTTT
TRBJ2-3	-	-	TRBV2	CASSLQGGRTDTQYF	TGTGCCAGCAGTTTACAGGGGGGGAGAACAGATACGCAGTATTTT
TRBJ1-1	-	TRBD1	TRBV19	CASSTAGTGRIGTEAFF	TGTGCCAGTAGCACAGCCGGGACAGGGAGGATCGGCACTGAAGCTTTCTTT
TRBJ2-7	once	-	TRBV6-5	CASSYGGVSYEQYF	TGTGCCAGCAGTTACGGCGGGGTCTCCTACGAGCAGTACTTC
TRBJ2-1	once	TRBD2	TRBV29-1	CSVASGRDEQFF	TGCAGCGTGGCCTCGGGGAGGGATGAGCAGTTCTTC
TRBJ1-5	-	-	TRBV5-1	CASSPTGGNQPQHF	TGCGCCAGCAGTCCGACGGGGGGTAACCAGCCCCAGCATTTT
TRBJ2-2	-	-	TRBV29-1	CSVIRGANTGELFF	TGCAGCGTCATCAGGGGGGCTAACACCGGGGAGCTGTTTTTT
TRBJ2-2	-	-	TRBV27	CASSFSTGELFF	TGTGCCAGCAGTTTTAGCACCGGGGAGCTGTTTTTT
TRBJ1-4	-	-	TRBV4-1	CASSQDGAIGEKLFF	TGCGCCAGCAGCCAAGATGGGGCAATAGGTGAAAAACTGTTTTTT
TRBJ2-7	-	TRBD1	TRBV14	CASSHPGGTGGYEQYF	TGTGCCAGCAGCCACCCCGGCGGGACAGGTGGCTACGAGCAGTACTTC
TRBJ2-2	once	-	TRBV5-5	CASSSGRTVAWELFF	TGTGCCAGCAGCTCCGGCCGGACTGTAGCCTGGGAGCTGTTTTTT
TRBJ1-4	-	-	TRBV9	CASSVGSDRNEKLFF	TGTGCCAGCAGCGTTGGGAGCGACCGTAATGAAAAACTGTTTTTT
TRBJ2-3	-	-	TRBV5-3	CARSLRGTDTQYF	TGTGCCAGAAGCTTACGAGGGACAGATACGCAGTATTTT
TRBJ2-3	-	TRBD2	TRBV24-1	CATSDWNSGGARDTQYF	TGTGCCACCAGTGATTGGAATAGCGGGGGGGCTAGAGATACGCAGTATTTT
TRBJ2-1	-	-	TRBV28	CASGDEQFF	TGTGCCAGCGGAGATGAGCAGTTCTTC
TRBJ2-3	few	-	TRBV20-1	CGGSADTQYF	TGCGGAGGGAGCGCAGATACGCAGTATTTT
TRBJ2-5	-	-	TRBV9	CASSTRARGQETQYF	TGTGCCAGCAGCACACGGGCTAGAGGGCAAGAGACCCAGTACTTC
TRBJ1-1	-	TRBD1	TRBV11-1	CASSPARGGSTEAFF	TGTGCCAGCAGCCCAGCCCGAGGGGGCTCAACTGAAGCTTTCTTT
TRBJ2-7	once	-	TRBV19	CASSIAGNSYEQYF	TGTGCCAGTAGTATAGCAGGGAACTCCTACGAGCAGTACTTC
TRBJ1-6	few	TRBD1	TRBV5-1	CASSSGTGGLPLHF	TGCGCCAGCAGCTCCGGGACAGGGGGCCTACCCCTCCACTTT
TRBJ2-1	-	TRBD2	TRBV5-1	CASSFLPSGGAGRNEQFF	TGCGCCAGCAGCTTTCTCCCTAGCGGGGGGGCGGGGAGGAATGAGCAGTTCTTC
TRBJ2-7	-	-	TRBV12-3/TRBV12-4	CASSLQDSYEQYF	TGTGCCAGCAGTTTACAGGACTCCTACGAGCAGTACTTC
TRBJ2-5	-	TRBD2	TRBV4-2	CASSSGGASGDQETQYF	TGTGCCAGCAGCTCCGGGGGGGCTAGCGGGGACCAAGAGACCCAGTACTTC
TRBJ1-4	-	TRBD1	TRBV19	CASSRGGTGTNEKLFF	TGTGCCAGTAGTCGGGGAGGGACAGGTACTAATGAAAAACTGTTTTTT
TRBJ1-4	-	-	TRBV6-6	CASSPPGANEKLFF	TGTGCCAGCAGCCCCCCGGGGGCTAATGAAAAACTGTTTTTT
TRBJ2-7	-	TRBD2	TRBV19	CASTSSGGTYEQYF	TGTGCCAGTACTTCAAGCGGGGGAACCTACGAGCAGTACTTC